The 6 T cell receptor beta chains below all came from one sample that was sequenced in a study of blood T cell repertoires in COVID-19. The assay was immunoSEQ multiplex PCR, and TCRdb's table has in-frame clones only and misses some. The repertoire holds over 150,000 clones, 60% to 80% seen once, with about 28% in the top ten. The material sequenced was peripheral blood. These receptors all come from a woman in her seventies with acute or convalescent COVID-19.

The V gene is TRBV27, the J gene TRBJ2-1, with 8 bases lining up with TRBD2. This CDR3 has 17 amino acids. The J segment lost 5 bases and the V segment lost 0 bases, leaving 9 bases of the junction unmatched. Germline V CDR1 and CDR2: MNHEY, SMNVEV (reference sequence). CDR3 in DNA: TGTGCCAGCAGTTTATCGCGGGGGCGACTAGCGAACAATGAGCAGTTCTTC. Encoded protein: CASSLSRGRLANNEQFF.

This clone was picked up a small number of times. The chain is built from TRBV3-1 (or the pseudogene TRBV3-2) and TRBJ2-1; the match to TRBD2 covers 8 bases. The germline V gene encodes CDR1 LGHDT and CDR2 YNNKEL (reference sequence). The CDR3 spans 15 residues. V trimming: 5 bases; J trimming: 0 bases; junction bases outside the gene matches: 3. The DNA of the CDR3 is TGTGCCAGCAGCTACGGGAGGGCCTCCTACAATGAGCAGTTCTTC. As protein: CASSYGRASYNEQFF.

V usage is TRBV3-1 (or the pseudogene TRBV3-2) and J usage is TRBJ2-3, with 14 bases lining up with TRBD2. Germline CDR1 reads LGHDT; CDR2 reads YNNKEL (reference sequence). This CDR3 is built from 20 residues. Trimming took 1 base from V and 1 from J; bases not matched to a gene: 10. CDR3: CASSQGSGTSGGGGTDTQYF. CDR3 DNA sequence: TGTGCCAGCAGCCAAGGGTCCGGGACTAGCGGGGGAGGGGGCACAGATACGCAGTATTTT.

The V and J genes are TRBV13 and TRBJ2-1; 7 bases are a match to TRBD2. Germline V gene data show CDR1 as PRHDT and CDR2 as FYEKMQ (reference sequence). V shed 0 bases and J 4 bases; nucleotides not matched to a gene: 15. The CDR3 covers 19 residues. The CDR3 reads CASSLGLPWAGEAYNEQFF. CDR3 DNA sequence: TGTGCCAGCAGCTTAGGGCTCCCATGGGCGGGAGAAGCTTACAATGAGCAGTTCTTC.

The chain couples TRBV3-1 (or the pseudogene TRBV3-2) to TRBJ2-5; D is possibly TRBD2 (7 bases). The CDR3 totals 15 residues. Germline lookup yields CDR1 LGHDT and CDR2 YNNKEL (reference sequence). The V end was cut by 1 base, the J end by 5 bases, with 14 bases between. The CDR3 sequence is CASSQAVQGGETQYF. The CDR3 nucleotides are TGTGCCAGCAGCCAAGCCGTACAGGGAGGGGAGACCCAGTACTTC.

The V and J genes are TRBV5-8 and TRBJ1-5; TRBD1 might be the D (5 bases). Trimming removed 6 bases from V and 4 bases from J, with 17 bases in between. Germline V gene data show CDR1 as SGHTS and CDR2 as YDEGEE. This CDR3 region has 15 residues. CDR3 in DNA: TGTGCCAGCACCAAATTGCGGAACAGGAATCAGCCCCAGCATTTT. This codes for CASTKLRNRNQPQHF.